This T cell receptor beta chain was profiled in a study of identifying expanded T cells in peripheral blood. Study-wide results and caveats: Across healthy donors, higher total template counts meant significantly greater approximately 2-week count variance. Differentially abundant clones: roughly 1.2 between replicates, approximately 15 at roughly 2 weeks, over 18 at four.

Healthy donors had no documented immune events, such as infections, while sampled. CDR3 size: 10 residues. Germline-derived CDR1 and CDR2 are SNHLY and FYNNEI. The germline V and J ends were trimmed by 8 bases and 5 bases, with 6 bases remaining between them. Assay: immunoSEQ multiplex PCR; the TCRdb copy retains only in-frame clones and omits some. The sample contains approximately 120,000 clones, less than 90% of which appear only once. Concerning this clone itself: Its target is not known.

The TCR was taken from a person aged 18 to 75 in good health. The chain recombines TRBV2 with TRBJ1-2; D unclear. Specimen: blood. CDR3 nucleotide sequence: TGTGCCAGCCAGGAGTATGGCTACACCTTC. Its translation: CASQEYGYTF.